A single sample gave rise to the 15 T cell receptor beta chains below, sequenced in a study of cytomegalovirus exposure and HLA in healthy donors. PCR used 60 Vbeta primers and 13 Jbeta primers. Some clones are missing from TCRdb's copy, which holds only in-frame ones; the method was immunoSEQ multiplex PCR. In the table there are 180,000 or so clones, 70% to 90% of which are singletons. Input material: PBMCs. The receptor set was obtained from a man younger than 35 in good health and CMV-seropositive.

The rearrangement joins TRBV6-5 to TRBJ2-2; TRBD2 might be the D (6 bases). V lost 2 bases and J lost 1, with 11 bases in between. Germline-derived CDR1 and CDR2 are MNHEY and SVGAGI. The CDR3 totals 16 residues. CDR3: CASSYAGTQNTGELFF. In nucleotides, the CDR3 is TGTGCCAGCAGTTACGCCGGGACTCAGAACACCGGGGAGCTGTTTTTT.

This clone was detected once. The chain employs TRBV6-5 and TRBJ2-5; 10 positions match TRBD2. CDR1 is MNHEY and CDR2 is SVGAGI in the germline V gene. V was clipped by 4 bases and J by 1 base; unmatched bases: 6. The CDR3 consists of 16 residues. The chain's CDR3 is CASSFGLAAVQETQYF. DNA of the CDR3: TGTGCCAGCAGTTTCGGACTAGCGGCGGTCCAAGAGACCCAGTACTTC.

The rearrangement uses TRBV25-1 and TRBJ2-1; D might be TRBD1 (6 bases). Germline loops: CDR1 MGHDK, CDR2 SYGVNS. The CDR3 covers 14 residues. The germline V and J ends were trimmed by 1 base and 7 bases, with 11 bases remaining between them. The CDR3 is CASSELQGWNEQFF. The CDR3 bases are TGTGCCAGCAGTGAATTACAGGGCTGGAATGAGCAGTTCTTC.

This clone was observed a few times. The rearrangement links TRBV6-1 to TRBJ1-1; TRBD1 matches at 7 bases. Germline loops: CDR1 MNHNS, CDR2 SASEGT. The CDR3 totals 13 residues. Unmatched junction bases numbered 8, after V lost 6 bases and J lost 7 bases. The CDR3 spells CASRRPTGFEAFF. In nucleotides, the CDR3 is TGTGCCAGCAGGCGACCGACAGGGTTTGAAGCTTTCTTT.

The chain carries TRBV7-2 and TRBJ1-1; D is undetermined. Germline lookup yields CDR1 SGHTA and CDR2 FQGNSA. The V and J ends lost 2 bases and 1 base respectively, with 5 bases between them. CDR3 length: 13 amino acids. CDR3 amino acids: CASSLRRNTEAFF. CDR3 DNA: TGTGCCAGCAGCTTAAGGAGGAACACTGAAGCTTTCTTT.

The chain joins TRBV29-1 to TRBJ1-1; 8 bases are a match to TRBD1. The germline V gene has CDR1 SQVTM and CDR2 ANQGSEA. CDR3 length: 17 residues. The V and J ends lost 3 bases and 2 bases, in that order; junction bases with no gene match: 14. This chain's CDR3 is CSVEGVAGGRKNTEAFF. The CDR3 DNA is TGCAGCGTTGAGGGGGTGGCAGGGGGCCGAAAAAACACTGAAGCTTTCTTT.

The chain recombines TRBV7-2 with TRBJ1-5; no reliable D call. The ends were cut back, 3 bases at V and 5 bases at J, with 5 bases in the middle. There are 12 residues in the CDR3. From germline, CDR1 is SGHTA and CDR2 FQGNSA. CDR3 sequence reads: CASSFGDQPQHF. Written as DNA, the CDR3 is TGTGCCAGCAGCTTCGGGGATCAGCCCCAGCATTTT. Full variable domain (remainder filled in from reference TRBV7-2 and TRBJ1-5): GAGVSQSPSNKVTEKGKDVELRCDPISGHTALYWYRQSLGQGLEFLIYFQGNSAPDKSGLPSDRFSAERTGGSVSTLTIQRTQQEDSAVYLCASSFGDQPQHFGDGTRLSIL.

DNA of the CDR3: TGCAGCGTTGATACAGGGCCCGAGCAGTACTTC. Its translation is CSVDTGPEQYF. The chain links TRBV29-1 to TRBJ2-7; D is perhaps TRBD1 (6 bases). V lost 3 bases and J lost 6, with 9 bases in between. Germline V lookup: CDR1 SQVTM, CDR2 ANQGSEA. The CDR3 totals 11 residues.

The rearrangement uses TRBV5-1 and TRBJ1-2; TRBD1 might be the D (5 bases). V was trimmed by 7 bases and J by 4 bases, leaving 8 bases between them. The CDR3 is made up of 11 amino acids. Per germline, CDR1 SGHRS and CDR2 YFSETQ. CDR3: CASQGGYGYTF. CDR3 in DNA: TGCGCCAGCCAGGGCGGCTATGGCTACACCTTC.

The chain recombines TRBV18 with TRBJ1-5; D possibly corresponds to TRBD1 (6 bases). The V gene lost 6 bases and the J gene lost 1 base, with 13 bases spanning the gap. Germline V CDR1 and CDR2: KGHSH, LQKENI. The CDR3 contains 15 residues. The CDR3 region has the DNA TGTGCCAGCTCTAAGATGGGGGCGAGCAATCAGCCCCAGCATTTT. This gives the protein CASSKMGASNQPQHF.

The chain employs TRBV6-1 and TRBJ2-1; a weak D match, TRBD1 (5 bases). Germline CDR1 and CDR2: MNHNS and SASEGT. V lost 11 bases and J lost 2, with 13 bases in between. The CDR3 loop spans 13 amino acids. CDR3 sequence: CAARGLTYNEQFF. The CDR3 DNA follows: TGTGCCGCAAGGGGCCTTACCTACAATGAGCAGTTCTTC.

V and J are TRBV7-2 and TRBJ1-5; D gene unclear. The V end lost 1 base, the J end lost 6 bases, and 13 bases lay between the germline ends. The germline V gene has CDR1 SGHTA and CDR2 FQGNSA. The CDR3 extends over 15 amino acids. CDR3 sequence: CASSLDTASGQPQHF. The DNA for the CDR3 is TGTGCCAGCAGCTTAGATACAGCCTCAGGTCAGCCCCAGCATTTT. The full variable domain, its missing parts supplied by reference TRBV7-2 and TRBJ1-5, is GAGVSQSPSNKVTEKGKDVELRCDPISGHTALYWYRQSLGQGLEFLIYFQGNSAPDKSGLPSDRFSAERTGGSVSTLTIQRTQQEDSAVYLCASSLDTASGQPQHFGDGTRLSIL.

The chain has TRBV6-5 and TRBJ2-2; D unclear. Germline-derived CDR1 and CDR2 are MNHEY and SVGAGI. Deletions cut 6 bases from V and 0 bases from J, with 8 bases between. This CDR3 contains 14 residues. This CDR3 reads CASSRQANTGELFF. The CDR3 DNA follows: TGTGCCAGCAGCAGACAAGCGAACACCGGGGAGCTGTTTTTT.

The chain has TRBV19 and TRBJ1-1; 9 bases agree with TRBD1. Unmatched junction bases numbered 8, after V lost 5 bases and J lost 1 base. CDR3 length: 16 amino acids. The germline V gene has CDR1 LNHDA and CDR2 SQIVND (reference sequence). In DNA form, the CDR3 reads TGTGCCAGTAGTGCTAGGGGACAGGGCCCGAACACTGAAGCTTTCTTT. Protein sequence: CASSARGQGPNTEAFF.

J is TRBJ1-4 and V is TRBV30; TRBD1 matches 9 bases. The junction had 10 bases not matched to a gene; V was cut back by 3 bases and J by 5 bases. Germline CDR1 GTSNPN, CDR2 SVGIG (reference sequence). This CDR3 is 16 amino acids long. The CDR3 is CAWSLAGTGSNEKLFF. The CDR3, as DNA: TGTGCCTGGAGCCTCGCCGGGACAGGGTCGAATGAAAAACTGTTTTTT.